This T cell receptor (beta chain) stems from a study of T cell repertoires in aging, cancer and after chemotherapy. Overall study: Repeat sampling of healthy donors over several months to years showed clear clonal overlap.

Multiplex touch-down PCR with TRB-A/B primers amplified rearranged V-D-J TRB sequences. TCRdb reanalysed the multiplex PCR reads using MiXCR and keeps one entry per CDR3 protein. The repertoire consists of some 6,700 distinct CDR3 sequences, with 35% occurring once and the leading ten covering 35% to 50%. Trimming at V came to 8 bases and at J to 1 base, leaving 1 base not matched to a gene. The CDR3 extends over 12 amino acids. Germline CDR1 MNHEY, CDR2 SMNVEV (reference sequence). Amplification of TCR beta used genomic DNA extracted from peripheral blood. The sequence was obtained from a human donor in good health. This chain links TRBV27 with TRBJ1-2; the match to TRBD1 covers 7 bases. Specimen: blood. CDR3 sequence (DNA): TGTGCCAGCGGGACAGTTAACTATGGCTACACCTTC. It yields the protein CASGTVNYGYTF.